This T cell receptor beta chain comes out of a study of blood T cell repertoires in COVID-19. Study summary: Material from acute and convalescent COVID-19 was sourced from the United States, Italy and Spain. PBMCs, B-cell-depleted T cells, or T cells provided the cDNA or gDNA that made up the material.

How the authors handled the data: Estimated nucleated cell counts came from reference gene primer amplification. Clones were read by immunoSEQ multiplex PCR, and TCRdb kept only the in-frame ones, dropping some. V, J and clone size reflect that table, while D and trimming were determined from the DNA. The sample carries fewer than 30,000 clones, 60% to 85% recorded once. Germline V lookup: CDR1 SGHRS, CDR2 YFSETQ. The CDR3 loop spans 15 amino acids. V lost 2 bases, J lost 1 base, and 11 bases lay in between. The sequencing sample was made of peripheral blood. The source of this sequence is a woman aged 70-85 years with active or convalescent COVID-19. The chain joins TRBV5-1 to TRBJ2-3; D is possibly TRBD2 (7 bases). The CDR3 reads CASSFGGHGTDTQYF. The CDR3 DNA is TGCGCCAGCAGCTTCGGGGGGCATGGCACAGATACGCAGTATTTT.